The next 31 T cell receptor beta chains were all read from a single sample in a study of tumor-infiltrating lymphocytes in primary liver carcinoma. With about 470 ng total RNA as template and a constant-region primer, TCR beta cDNA was made. Investigators got TCR beta libraries out of three nested multiplex PCR rounds, done with slightly modified ARM-PCR. Forward primers for TRBV1-TRBV30 and a C-beta reverse primer served the first two PCR rounds, at about 9 cycles each. TCRdb reanalysed the multiplex PCR reads using MiXCR and keeps one entry per CDR3 protein. The table records about 120,000 distinct CDR3 sequences, approximately 68% of them present only once. Unsorted bulk tissue of about 19-31 mg yielded co-extracted RNA and DNA. The sample was tumor-adjacent normal liver tissue. The receptors derive from a woman aged 60 to 75 with primary liver carcinoma and hepatitis B virus infection.

Turning to this clonotype: At one end the junction does not follow the germline gene, possibly because of a read error. The chain joins TRBV6-1 to TRBJ1-5; D is unclear. There are 14 residues in the CDR3. Looked up from germline, CDR1 is MNHNS and CDR2 is SASEGT. The DNA for the CDR3 is TGTGACACTTCGAAGGAGCTCGGCAATCTGCCCCAGCATTTT. Its translation: CDTSKELGNLPQHF.

The chain uses TRBV6-5 and TRBJ2-1, with 8 bases fitting TRBD2. The germline CDR1 and CDR2 sequences are MNHEY and SVGAGI. There are 19 residues in the CDR3. After removal of 0 bases from V and 2 bases from J, the junction contained 12 bases not matched to a gene. The DNA of the CDR3 is TGTGCCAGCAGTTACTCGTGCATCGGGACTAGGAGCCCCTACAATGAGCAGTTCTTC. This translates into CASSYSCIGTRSPYNEQFF.

In regard to this clonotype: One end of the junction fails to match germline, which may point to a read error. The chain employs TRBV5-1 and TRBJ2-1; D remains unclear. The CDR3 runs to 12 residues. Per germline, CDR1 SGHRS and CDR2 YFSETQ. This CDR3 is CANSLGGNEQLF. The CDR3 DNA follows: TGCGCCAACAGCTTGGGTGGCAATGAGCAGCTCTTC.

Concerning this clonotype: Compared with germline, one end of the junction differs, possibly owing to a read error. This sequence joins TRBV10-3 and TRBJ1-2, with D perhaps TRBD1 (6 bases). Germline V gene data show CDR1 as ENHRY and CDR2 as SYGVKD. The CDR3 runs 12 residues. The CDR3 nucleotides read TGTGCCATCGCGCCGGACAGCTATGGATACGCCTTC. Protein product: CAIAPDSYGYAF.

A single count supports this clonotype. J is TRBJ2-1 and V is TRBV4-2; D may be TRBD2 (6 bases). Germline V gene data show CDR1 as LGHNA and CDR2 as YNFKEQ. The CDR3 loop spans 16 amino acids. Trimming left V 3 bases short and J 9 bases short, with 21 bases between. The CDR3 sequence is CASSQGISGSRGEQFF. CDR3 nucleotide sequence: TGTGCCAGCAGCCAGGGGATTAGCGGAAGTAGGGGTGAGCAGTTCTTC.

In this sample, this clonotype turned up a few times. V usage is TRBV7-9 and J usage is TRBJ1-4; the D is unclear. With 0 bases removed from V and 8 bases from J, the gap between germline ends came to 4 bases. Germline-derived CDR1 and CDR2 are SEHNR and FQNEAQ (reference sequence). CDR3 size: 12 residues. CDR3 region: CASSLADEKLFF. The CDR3 DNA sequence: TGTGCCAGCAGCTTAGCCGACGAAAAACTGTTTTTT.

Details on this clonotype: The germline gene is not matched at one end of the junction; a read error may be the cause. The V call is TRBV11-3, the J call TRBJ2-2; TRBD1 matches 8 bases. CDR1 and CDR2 from the germline V gene are SGHNT and YENEEA. The CDR3 consists of 16 residues. CDR3 region: CASSLGGAGGTGELFF. In nucleotides, the CDR3 is TGTGCCAGCAGCTTAGGAGGCGCAGGGGGCACCGGGGAACTGTTTTTT.

Turning to this clonotype: Since a much larger clone is just one base distant, this may be a read error. CDR3 sequence: CASSVGETFSGNTIYF. As DNA, the CDR3 is TGCGCCAGCAGCGTGGGAGAGACCTTCTCTGGAAACACCATATATTTT. The chain employs TRBV5-1 and TRBJ1-3; no definite D call. Germline V CDR1 and CDR2: SGHRS, YFSETQ. V dropped 4 bases and J dropped 0 bases, with 14 bases sitting between them. The CDR3 spans 16 residues. The full variable domain, rest sourced from reference TRBV5-1 and TRBJ1-3, is KAGVTQTPRYLIKTRGQQVTLSCSPISGHRSVSWYQQTPGQGLQFLFEYFSETQRNKGNFPGRFSGRQFSNSRSEMNVSTLELGDSALYLCASSVGETFSGNTIYFGEGSWLTVV.

The table lists this clonotype with a count of one. No conserved phenylalanine or tryptophan is present at the end of the CDR3, so a read error is the likely explanation. Here the CDR3 reads CAGSLTVGPGNTIYL. The CDR3 bases are TGTGCCGGCAGTCTAACTGTAGGACCTGGAAACACCATATATTTA. The V and J genes are TRBV6-5 and TRBJ1-3; D not certain. Germline V CDR1 and CDR2: MNHEY, SVGAGI. The CDR3 runs to 15 residues.

With respect to this clonotype: This may be a read error, as it is one base from a much larger clone. The chain couples TRBV28 to TRBJ2-1, with D perhaps matching TRBD1 or TRBD2 (5 bases each). Germline loops: CDR1 MDHEN, CDR2 SYDVKM. Trimming shortened V by 7 bases and J by 10 bases, and 26 bases separated the two germline ends. The CDR3 runs 16 residues. The CDR3 DNA reads as TGTGCCAGCATTTCACTTTCGGGACCATCACGCAGGGAGCAGTTCTTC. Translating gives CASISLSGPSRREQFF.

This clonotype was seen ten or more times. This chain joins TRBV12-3 or TRBV12-4 and TRBJ2-3, with D maybe TRBD1 (6 bases). The CDR3 loop spans 16 amino acids. Trimming shortened V by 1 base and J by 0 bases, and 11 bases separated the two germline ends. The CDR3 spells CASSLGTGLSTDTQYF. In nucleotides, the CDR3 is TGTGCCAGCAGTTTAGGTACAGGGCTGAGCACAGATACGCAGTATTTT.

With respect to this clonotype: Relative to the germline gene, one junction end is altered; a read error may explain this. V and J are TRBV5-5 and TRBJ2-7, with TRBD2 matching 9 bases. CDR1 SGHKS and CDR2 YYEKEE come from the germline V gene (reference sequence). This CDR3 contains 17 residues. CDR3 sequence: CARSLAGGRDSSYEQYF. In nucleotides, the CDR3 is TGTGCCAGGAGCTTGGCCGGCGGGAGGGACTCTTCCTACGAACAGTACTTC.

Notes on this clonotype: One end of the junction varies from germline; a read error may be responsible. The rearrangement links TRBV11-2 to TRBJ2-4; D may be TRBD2 (6 bases). The CDR3 loop spans 14 amino acids. CDR1 is SGHAT, CDR2 FQNNGV, per germline. The CDR3 DNA reads as TGTGCTAGCAATTTGGCGGGACCGAAAAACATTCAGTACTTC. This translates into CASNLAGPKNIQYF.

As regards this clonotype: A much larger clone differs from this one at a single base, so this may be a read error. The J gene is TRBJ1-5, the V gene TRBV28; 11 bases line up with TRBD1. Germline V gene sequence: CDR1 MDHEN, CDR2 SYDVKM. V shed 7 bases and J 6 bases; nucleotides not matched to a gene: 8. This CDR3 has 15 residues. CDR3 sequence reads: CASNSGTGGGQPQHF. The DNA for the CDR3 is TGTGCCAGCAATTCCGGGACAGGGGGGGGTCAGCCCCAGCATTTT.

V and J are TRBV4-2 and TRBJ2-1; TRBD2 matches at 11 bases. The CDR3 sequence is 16 residues long. Germline CDR1 and CDR2: LGHNA and YNFKEQ. V lost 5 bases to trimming and J lost 4 bases; unmatched junction nucleotides: 7. CDR3 residues: CASSYIAGGGYNEQFF. The CDR3 bases are TGTGCCAGCAGCTACATAGCGGGAGGGGGTTACAATGAGCAGTTCTTC.

Note on this clonotype: This CDR3 fails to terminate in the conserved phenylalanine or tryptophan, so it likely reflects a read error. The DNA is omitted, as the CDR3 cannot be located on it reliably, and the CDR3 follows TCRdb's listing. The chain is built from TRBV7-9 and TRBJ1-1; the table names TRBD1, a call not compared with the DNA. The CDR3 length is 13 residues, termini included. The V gene's germline CDR1 is SEHNR and CDR2 FQNEAQ (reference sequence). This CDR3 reads CVSNQGTAAEAFS.

The chain has TRBV7-9 and TRBJ1-3; D is unclear. CDR3 size: 15 residues. CDR1 and CDR2 (germline): SEHNR, FQNEAQ (reference sequence). Trimming left V 1 base short and J 0 bases short, with 7 bases between. CDR3 sequence: CASSLDGISGNTIYF. The CDR3 DNA is TGTGCCAGCAGCTTAGACGGCATCTCTGGAAACACCATATATTTT. The whole variable domain, filled in from reference TRBV7-9 and TRBJ1-3, reads DTGVSQNPRHKITKRGQNVTFRCDPISEHNRLYWYRQTLGQGPEFLTYFQNEAQLEKSRLLSDRFSAERPKGSFSTLEIQRTEQGDSAMYLCASSLDGISGNTIYFGEGSWLTVV.

This clonotype was observed many times. The V and J genes are TRBV7-9 and TRBJ2-5; D possibly corresponds to TRBD2 (6 bases). V was shortened by 5 bases and J by 4 bases, with 17 bases between the two germline ends. This CDR3 has 15 residues. The V gene's germline CDR1 is SEHNR and CDR2 FQNEAQ (reference sequence). CDR3 bases: TGTGCCAGCAGCCCAGGGACGTGGGAGGCAGAGACCCAGTACTTC. Its protein is CASSPGTWEAETQYF.

Details on this clonotype: This is likely a read error, given that the CDR3 carries no conserved phenylalanine or tryptophan at its end. The rearrangement joins TRBV12-3 or TRBV12-4 to TRBJ2-7; D is ambiguous. V was clipped by 5 bases and J by 3 bases, with 11 bases between them. CDR3 length equals 13 residues. CDR3 in amino acids: CASSLDGFYEQYI. DNA for the CDR3: TGTGCCAGCAGTCTGGACGGCTTCTACGAGCAGTACATC.

This clonotype was seen ten or more times. The J gene is TRBJ1-5, the V gene TRBV12-3 or TRBV12-4, with TRBD1 matching 7 bases. This CDR3 spans 14 amino acids. V shed 6 bases and J 2 bases; nucleotides not matched to a gene: 4. CDR3 bases: TGTGCCAGCAGCCCTACAGGGGGCAATCAGCCCCAGCATTTT. This gives the protein CASSPTGGNQPQHF.

The chain couples TRBV4-1 to TRBJ2-6; the D gene could be TRBD1 or TRBD2 (5 bases each). This CDR3 has 17 residues. Germline CDR1 reads MGHRA; CDR2 reads YSYEKL. With 0 bases removed from V and 1 base from J, the gap between germline ends came to 10 bases. This CDR3 reads CASSQEGWGSGANVLTF. In DNA form, the CDR3 reads TGCGCCAGCAGCCAAGAGGGGTGGGGGTCTGGGGCCAACGTCCTGACTTTC.

The sample holds many counts of this clonotype. The V gene is TRBV13, the J gene TRBJ2-1, with 7 nucleotides matching TRBD2. The CDR3 is 16 amino acids. Germline values: CDR1 PRHDT, CDR2 FYEKMQ (reference sequence). The J segment lost 0 bases and the V segment lost 5 bases, leaving 7 bases of the junction unmatched. The CDR3 spells CASSHPSGASYNEQFF. The CDR3 DNA sequence: TGTGCCAGCAGCCACCCAAGCGGGGCCTCCTACAATGAGCAGTTCTTC.

In this sample, this clonotype turned up many times. The V gene is TRBV5-1, the J gene TRBJ2-7; D tentatively fits TRBD1 or TRBD2 (5 bases each). This CDR3 is built from 14 residues. Germline V gene data show CDR1 as SGHRS and CDR2 as YFSETQ. V dropped 0 bases and J dropped 3 bases, with 10 bases sitting between them. Written as DNA, the CDR3 is TGCGCCAGCAGCTTGGGGGACGCGGGCTACGAGCAGTACTTC. Its translation: CASSLGDAGYEQYF.

Turning to this clonotype: Possible read error: a much larger clone is one base away. The chain has TRBV5-4 and TRBJ1-2; TRBD1 might be the D (5 bases). Trimming cost V 4 bases and J 5 bases, with 12 bases left between them. This CDR3 has 13 residues. CDR1 is SGHNT, CDR2 YYREEE, per germline (reference sequence). CDR3 region: CASSMAGSYGYTF. The CDR3 DNA reads as TGTGCCAGCAGCATGGCAGGGTCATATGGCTACACCTTC.

This clonotype was observed a few times. This chain joins TRBV12-3 or TRBV12-4 and TRBJ1-5; D gene unclear. Trimming left V 1 base short and J 5 bases short, with 6 bases between. The CDR3 is 13 amino acids. The CDR3 nucleotides read TGTGCCAGCAGTTTAGTTGGAGATCAGCCCCAGCATTTT. This sequence encodes CASSLVGDQPQHF.

Regarding this clonotype: A much larger clone is a single base away; this may be a read error. Because the CDR3's place on the DNA is in doubt, the DNA is left out and the CDR3 is given as listed by TCRdb. The rearrangement uses TRBV5-1 and TRBJ2-3; TRBD2, the D gene given by the table, was not confirmed from the DNA. The CDR3 sequence runs 16 residues, both termini included. In germline, CDR1 is SGHRS, CDR2 YFSETQ. The CDR3: CASSGVAGGSADTKYF.

This clonotype was seen only a few times. A much more abundant neighbour one base away suggests this may be a read error. The V call is TRBV29-1, the J call TRBJ1-1; no definite D call. The length of the CDR3 is 11 residues. In germline, CDR1 is SQVTM, CDR2 ANQGSEA. The ends were cut back, 4 bases at V and 4 bases at J, with 7 bases in the middle. The CDR3 is CSVAIGTEAFF. The CDR3 DNA is TGCAGCGTTGCAATAGGCACTGAAGCTTTCTTT.

This clonotype occurred once. A read error may account for a junction end that differs from germline. The V and J genes are TRBV11-2 and TRBJ2-3; perhaps TRBD2 as D (6 bases). Germline CDR1 and CDR2: SGHAT and FQNNGV. There are 15 residues in the CDR3. The CDR3 protein is CASGVGGGPADMQYF. The CDR3 DNA sequence: TGTGCTAGCGGCGTGGGGGGAGGACCGGCAGATATGCAGTATTTT. Full variable domain (outside the CDR3, taken from reference TRBV11-2 and TRBJ2-3): EAGVAQSPRYKIIEKRQSVAFWCNPISGHATLYWYQQILGQGPKLLIQFQNNGVVDDSQLPKDRFSAERLKGVDSTLKIQPAKLEDSAVYLCASGVGGGPADMQYFGPGTRLTVL.

This clonotype was seen only a few times. With a much larger clone just one base away, this may be a read error. The rearrangement joins TRBV30 to TRBJ2-2; D uncertain. Per germline, CDR1 GTSNPN and CDR2 SVGIG (reference sequence). The CDR3 sequence is 11 residues long. Trimming cost V 3 bases and J 8 bases, with 7 bases left between them. The CDR3 protein is CAWRRVGELFF. CDR3 coding DNA: TGTGCCTGGAGGAGAGTGGGGGAGCTGTTTTTT.

About this clonotype itself: This sequence may be a read error, since a much larger clone differs from it by one base. V usage is TRBV5-3 and J usage is TRBJ1-1, with TRBD1 identical over 9 bases. TRBV5-3 is an ORF, and what it does is uncertain. This CDR3 comprises 14 residues. The CDR3: CTSNRGRLGTEAFF. CDR3 coding DNA: TGCACCAGCAACAGGGGGCGCTTAGGCACTGAAGCTTTCTTT.

The chain links TRBV6-1 to TRBJ2-5; 7 bases are shared with TRBD2. From germline, CDR1 is MNHNS and CDR2 SASEGT. Trimming cost V 6 bases and J 5 bases; bases outside gene matches: 9. The CDR3 runs 14 residues. CDR3 sequence: CASRGLFLGETQYF. CDR3 bases: TGTGCCAGCAGGGGACTATTTCTTGGGGAGACCCAGTACTTC.